This T cell receptor beta chain was sequenced for a study of identical twins. Study-wide results and caveats: Invariant MAIT and iNKT cells may have partly biased zero-insertion analyses.

TCRdb re-derived calls from the 5' RACE reads in MiXCR, one entry per CDR3 protein. The sample lists about 720,000 distinct CDR3 sequences; approximately 18% were seen once. On this clonotype itself: What it recognizes is unknown.

The same sample was also studied in work on T cells expressing NK-cell markers. That study adds: No clear determination of HCMV specificity was made for expanded NKG2C+ T cell clones.

Sequencing was carried out using PBMCs. This sequence was found in a woman younger than 30 in good health.

The CDR3 here is CAAGLRGNEQFF. DNA for the CDR3: TGTGCCGCGGGACTTAGGGGTAATGAGCAGTTCTTC. The chain links TRBV6-5 to TRBJ2-1; tentatively, D is TRBD2 (6 bases). This CDR3 is built from 12 residues. The germline V and J ends were trimmed by 11 bases and 7 bases, with 15 bases remaining between them. Per germline, CDR1 MNHEY and CDR2 SVGAGI.